These 30 T cell receptor beta chains were all obtained from the same sample, sequenced in a study of blood T cell repertoires in COVID-19. Clones were sequenced by immunoSEQ multiplex PCR, and TCRdb holds only the in-frame ones, with some missing. The data contain roughly 150,000 clones, around 81% of them singletons. Sample: peripheral blood. The receptors here all came from a man aged 55 to 70 with active or convalescent COVID-19.

The chain combines TRBV20-1 with TRBJ1-1; TRBD1 matches 7 bases. V dropped 3 bases and J dropped 1; count of bases not matched to a gene: 5. This CDR3 has 14 amino acids. Germline V gene data show CDR1 as DFQATT and CDR2 as SNEGSKA (reference sequence). CDR3 nucleotides: TGCAGTGCTAGTAGACGGGACAGGAACACTGAAGCTTTCTTT. This encodes CSASRRDRNTEAFF.

The rearrangement joins TRBV5-1 to TRBJ2-7; 10 bases are shared with TRBD2. V shed 5 bases, J shed 0 bases, and the junction held 2 bases outside the gene matches. This CDR3 contains 14 residues. Germline loops: CDR1 SGHRS, CDR2 YFSETQ. This CDR3 reads CASRSSGSSYEQYF. The CDR3 region has the DNA TGCGCCAGCAGGTCTAGCGGGAGCTCCTACGAGCAGTACTTC.

The chain couples TRBV3-1 (or the pseudogene TRBV3-2) to TRBJ1-5; D not resolved. V was clipped by 4 bases and J by 3 bases, with 13 bases between them. The germline gives CDR1 LGHDT, CDR2 YNNKEL (reference sequence). This CDR3 is 15 amino acids long. The CDR3, as DNA: TGTGCCAGCAGCCTTGATTCGAGCCCCAATCAGCCCCAGCATTTT. Amino acid sequence: CASSLDSSPNQPQHF.

The chain links TRBV4-1 to TRBJ2-7; the D gene is possibly TRBD1 (6 bases). This CDR3 is built from 16 residues. Germline-derived CDR1 and CDR2 are MGHRA and YSYEKL. V dropped 3 bases and J dropped 2 bases, with 17 bases sitting between them. The CDR3 DNA reads as TGCGCCAGCAGCCAGACCAGGGGAGAGCGACCCTACGAGCAGTACTTC. It encodes CASSQTRGERPYEQYF.

The chain recombines TRBV6-6 with TRBJ1-2; 7 bases align to TRBD1. The germline V gene has CDR1 MNHNY and CDR2 SVGAGI (reference sequence). The CDR3 loop spans 16 amino acids. Losses at the gene ends were 6 bases for V and 4 bases for J; bases not matched to a gene: 14. The chain's CDR3 is CASSYETGLLGYGYTF. The CDR3 region has the DNA TGTGCCAGCAGCTATGAGACAGGGCTGTTGGGCTATGGCTACACCTTC.

This clone was detected once. This chain uses TRBV9 with TRBJ2-1; 7 positions agree with TRBD1. Trimming took 4 bases from V and 1 from J; bases not matched to a gene: 5. CDR3 size: 15 residues. Germline V gene sequence: CDR1 SGDLS, CDR2 YYNGEE. The CDR3 nucleotides are TGTGCCAGCAGCTTCACAGGGGCTTCCTACAATGAGCAGTTCTTC. Its translation is CASSFTGASYNEQFF.

This chain links TRBV5-5 with TRBJ2-7; D is perhaps TRBD1 (6 bases). Germline values: CDR1 SGHKS, CDR2 YYEKEE (reference sequence). Trimming cost V 0 bases and J 3 bases, with 13 bases left between them. CDR3 length: 15 amino acids. CDR3 nucleotides: TGTGCCAGCAGCTTGGTACAGGGCCAGCACTACGAGCAGTACTTC. Translating it yields CASSLVQGQHYEQYF.

V usage is TRBV5-1 and J usage is TRBJ1-2; 10 positions agree with TRBD1. With 5 bases clipped from V and 6 bases from J, the junction kept 7 bases outside the gene matches. The CDR3 is 14 amino acids. Per the germline V gene, CDR1 is SGHRS and CDR2 is YFSETQ. The CDR3 spells CASRTRQGANGYTF. CDR3 DNA sequence: TGCGCCAGCAGGACTCGACAGGGGGCTAATGGCTACACCTTC.

This clone occurred a few times. The rearrangement joins TRBV4-1 to TRBJ1-1; possible D gene TRBD1, 5 bases. The CDR3 totals 15 residues. Germline V gene sequence: CDR1 MGHRA, CDR2 YSYEKL. V was pared by 0 bases and J by 0 bases, with 8 bases between. The CDR3, as DNA: TGCGCCAGCAGCCAAGATCCGGGGGTGAACACTGAAGCTTTCTTT. Amino acids: CASSQDPGVNTEAFF.

The V call is TRBV28, the J call TRBJ2-5, with a weak D call TRBD2 (5 bases). The CDR3 has 18 residues. V gave up 6 bases and J gave up 4 bases, with 27 bases separating them. Germline assignment: CDR1 MDHEN and CDR2 SYDVKM. The CDR3 DNA reads TGTGCCAGCAGCCGAAGTTTCAGCGGAAGTTATCGGGCAGAGACCCAGTACTTC. This gives the protein CASSRSFSGSYRAETQYF.

The V and J genes are TRBV3-1 (or the pseudogene TRBV3-2) and TRBJ2-3; TRBD1 matches at 9 bases. The germline V gene has CDR1 LGHDT and CDR2 YNNKEL (reference sequence). After removal of 4 bases from V and 4 bases from J, the junction contained 3 bases not matched to a gene. CDR3 length equals 14 residues. CDR3 in amino acids: CASSPGQGPDTQYF. For the CDR3, the DNA is TGTGCCAGCAGCCCGGGACAGGGCCCAGATACGCAGTATTTT.

This clone was found a few times. Here the CDR3 DNA reads TGTGCCAGCAGCCAAGACCAGTCGGGGGGGCGAAAGACCCAGTACTTC. Amino acids: CASSQDQSGGRKTQYF. The chain employs TRBV4-2 and TRBJ2-5, with 8 bases fitting TRBD2. Germline V CDR1 and CDR2: LGHNA, YNFKEQ. J was trimmed by 6 bases and V by 0 bases; bases with no gene match: 9. This CDR3 spans 16 amino acids.

The chain combines TRBV18 with TRBJ2-7; 7 nucleotides agree with TRBD2. The CDR3 loop spans 15 amino acids. Germline CDR1 KGHSH, CDR2 LQKENI. The junction had 9 bases not matched to a gene; V was cut back by 5 bases and J by 2 bases. The CDR3 coding sequence is TGTGCCAGCTCATCCCGGACTAGTGGGGCCTACGAGCAGTACTTC. Its translation: CASSSRTSGAYEQYF.

A single count supports this clone. The gene calls are TRBV25-1 and TRBJ2-1; 10 positions match TRBD1. Germline CDR1 and CDR2: MGHDK and SYGVNS. V was pared by 7 bases and J by 12 bases, with 9 bases of the junction left unmatched. The CDR3 length is 13 residues. The CDR3 is CASTGTGVKGQFF. The DNA of the CDR3 is TGTGCCAGCACCGGGACAGGGGTGAAGGGGCAGTTCTTC.

The chain is built from TRBV14 and TRBJ1-6, with 7 nucleotides matching TRBD1. The V and J ends lost 3 bases and 8 bases, in that order; junction bases with no gene match: 10. CDR3 length equals 16 residues. From germline, CDR1 is SGHDN and CDR2 FVKESK. The CDR3 DNA is TGTGCCAGCAGCCACGAGGGGGCCCCGGGGCATTCACCCCTCCACTTT. Translation: CASSHEGAPGHSPLHF.

By frequency in the sample, this clone is medium-sized. The gene calls are TRBV9 and TRBJ2-7, with TRBD1 matching over 10 bases. The length of the CDR3 is 15 residues. CDR1 SGDLS and CDR2 YYNGEE come from the germline V gene. V dropped 3 bases and J dropped 0; count of bases not matched to a gene: 3. CDR3 sequence (DNA): TGTGCCAGCAGCGCTGGACAGGGGGTCTCCTACGAGCAGTACTTC. Translated: CASSAGQGVSYEQYF.

J is TRBJ2-5 and V is TRBV7-9; TRBD2 aligns across 10 bases. CDR3 size: 16 residues. V trimming: 1 base; J trimming: 4 bases; junction bases outside the gene matches: 6. CDR1 is SEHNR and CDR2 is FQNEAQ in the germline V gene (reference sequence). The CDR3 loop is CASSLVAAGGSETQYF. The CDR3 DNA reads as TGTGCCAGCAGCTTAGTGGCAGCGGGAGGGTCAGAGACCCAGTACTTC.

The genes are TRBV7-2 and TRBJ2-2; D gene uncertain. The CDR3 is made up of 13 amino acids. Germline lookup yields CDR1 SGHTA and CDR2 FQGNSA. The V and J ends lost 5 bases and 2 bases respectively, with 6 bases between them. CDR3 coding DNA: TGTGCCAGCAGCCTACCTAACACCGGGGAGCTGTTTTTT. It specifies CASSLPNTGELFF.

This clone was detected a few times. The chain recombines TRBV29-1 with TRBJ1-1, with 7 nucleotides matching TRBD1. Germline CDR1 reads SQVTM; CDR2 reads ANQGSEA. The V and J ends lost 6 bases and 1 base, in that order; junction bases with no gene match: 11. This CDR3 spans 15 amino acids. CDR3 DNA: TGCAGCGTCCTTCCCTGGGCAGGGGGGAACACTGAAGCTTTCTTT. Its protein product is CSVLPWAGGNTEAFF.

The CDR3 coding sequence is TGTGCCAGTAGTCGGTACGCAGGCAACTCCTACAATGAGCAGTTCTTC. Translated: CASSRYAGNSYNEQFF. The chain joins TRBV19 to TRBJ2-1, with D hard to call. With 5 bases removed from V and 0 bases from J, the gap between germline ends came to 14 bases. This CDR3 has 16 residues. Germline V gene sequence: CDR1 LNHDA, CDR2 SQIVND (reference sequence).

This clone was counted a single time. The chain combines TRBV6-5 with TRBJ2-7; no definite D call. The CDR3 sequence is 13 residues long. Per germline, CDR1 MNHEY and CDR2 SVGAGI. Trimming cost V 2 bases and J 0 bases, with 5 bases left between them. This chain's CDR3 is CASSYRGSYEQYF. The CDR3 region has the DNA TGTGCCAGCAGTTACCGAGGCTCCTACGAGCAGTACTTC.

V usage is TRBV6-5 and J usage is TRBJ1-2, with D maybe TRBD1 (6 bases). Looked up from germline, CDR1 is MNHEY and CDR2 is SVGAGI. This CDR3 has 14 residues. Trimming removed 4 bases from V and 2 bases from J, with 11 bases in between. The CDR3 sequence is CASSSPRGNYGYTF. The CDR3 DNA sequence: TGTGCCAGCAGTTCCCCCAGGGGCAACTATGGCTACACCTTC.

On this clone: At one end, the junction sequence differs from germline, possibly due to a read error. The V gene is TRBV7-2, the J gene TRBJ2-3; 7 bases map to TRBD2. This CDR3 is 11 amino acids long. Germline V gene sequence: CDR1 SGHTA, CDR2 FQGNSA. DNA for the CDR3: TGTGCCAGCAGCCCTGGACTAGACTTGGATTTT. This encodes CASSPGLDLDF.

This clone was picked up a small number of times. The rearrangement joins TRBV2 to TRBJ1-3; a possible D gene is TRBD1 (5 bases). Trimming shortened V by 6 bases and J by 1 base, and 10 bases separated the two germline ends. Germline assignment: CDR1 SNHLY and CDR2 FYNNEI. The CDR3 consists of 14 residues. CDR3 nucleotides: TGTGCCAGCAGCCTTACAGGATCTGGAAACACCATATATTTT. It translates to CASSLTGSGNTIYF.

The V and J genes are TRBV3-1 (or the pseudogene TRBV3-2) and TRBJ2-1; D is undetermined. Germline-derived CDR1 and CDR2 are LGHDT and YNNKEL (reference sequence). This CDR3 region has 11 residues. Trimming stripped 8 bases from V and 7 bases from J, with 9 bases between. CDR3 bases: TGTGCCAGCGGTCCGCGGAATGAGCAGTTCTTC. As protein: CASGPRNEQFF.

This chain uses TRBV6-2 or TRBV6-3 with TRBJ1-1; 8 bases map to TRBD1. This CDR3 has 16 amino acids. Germline V gene lookup returns CDR1 MNHEY and CDR2 SVGEGT. The ends lost 2 bases at V and 3 bases at J; junction bases unmatched: 8. Here the CDR3 reads CASSYLQGAWYTEAFF. The CDR3 bases are TGTGCCAGCAGTTACCTCCAGGGGGCTTGGTACACTGAAGCTTTCTTT.

The V and J genes are TRBV28 and TRBJ1-5, with a possible D match to TRBD1 (5 bases). Germline assignment: CDR1 MDHEN and CDR2 SYDVKM. Trimming pared 7 bases from V and 4 bases from J, leaving 20 bases between. The CDR3 sequence is 16 residues long. CDR3 amino acids: CASKGGATPLNQPQHF. Here the CDR3 DNA reads TGTGCCAGCAAGGGTGGGGCGACTCCACTGAATCAGCCCCAGCATTTT.

This chain joins TRBV12-3 or TRBV12-4 and TRBJ2-5; D unresolved. Trimming shortened V by 1 base and J by 1 base, and 4 bases separated the two germline ends. The CDR3 loop spans 13 amino acids. The CDR3 DNA follows: TGTGCCAGCAGTTTAGTCGGCCAAGAGACCCAGTACTTC. Amino acid sequence: CASSLVGQETQYF.

This clone was seen only once. V and J are TRBV6-5 and TRBJ1-1; TRBD1 matches 11 bases. There are 15 residues in the CDR3. Germline CDR1 is MNHEY and CDR2 is SVGAGI. The junction had 7 bases not matched to a gene; V was cut back by 8 bases and J by 2 bases. The CDR3 region is CASEPGQGVNTEAFF. In DNA form, the CDR3 reads TGTGCCAGCGAACCGGGACAGGGGGTTAACACTGAAGCTTTCTTT.

The chain joins TRBV5-4 to TRBJ2-5; 13 nucleotides agree with TRBD2. The V and J ends lost 4 bases and 4 bases, in that order; junction bases with no gene match: 7. Per germline, CDR1 SGHNT and CDR2 YYREEE (reference sequence). The length of the CDR3 is 16 residues. CDR3 sequence reads: CASSRSLAGGGETQYF. The CDR3 DNA is TGTGCCAGCAGCCGTTCACTAGCGGGGGGGGGAGAGACCCAGTACTTC.